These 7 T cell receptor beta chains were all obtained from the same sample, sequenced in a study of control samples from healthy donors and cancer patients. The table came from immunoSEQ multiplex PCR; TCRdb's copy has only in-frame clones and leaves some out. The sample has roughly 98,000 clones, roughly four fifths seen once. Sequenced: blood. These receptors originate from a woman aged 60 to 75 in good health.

DNA for the CDR3: TGTGCCAGCAGCCGCGACAGCAATCAGCCCCAGCATTTT. Translating gives CASSRDSNQPQHF. J is TRBJ1-5 and V is TRBV3-1 (or the pseudogene TRBV3-2); D is undetermined. CDR1 LGHDT and CDR2 YNNKEL come from the germline V gene (reference sequence). V was pared by 4 bases and J by 1 base, with 5 bases between. The CDR3 spans 13 residues.

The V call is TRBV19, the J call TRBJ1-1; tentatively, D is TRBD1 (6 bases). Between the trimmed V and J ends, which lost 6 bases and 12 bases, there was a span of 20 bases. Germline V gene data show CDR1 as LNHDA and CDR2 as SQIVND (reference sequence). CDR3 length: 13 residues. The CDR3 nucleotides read TGTGCCAGTAGATATGCTGATAGGGGGATACCTTTCTTT. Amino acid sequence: CASRYADRGIPFF.

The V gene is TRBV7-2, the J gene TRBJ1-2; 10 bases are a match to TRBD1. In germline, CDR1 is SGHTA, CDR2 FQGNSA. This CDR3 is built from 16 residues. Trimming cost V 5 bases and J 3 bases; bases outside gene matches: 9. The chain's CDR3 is CASSPRTGGLHYGYTF. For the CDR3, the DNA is TGTGCCAGCAGCCCTAGGACAGGGGGGCTTCACTATGGCTACACCTTC.

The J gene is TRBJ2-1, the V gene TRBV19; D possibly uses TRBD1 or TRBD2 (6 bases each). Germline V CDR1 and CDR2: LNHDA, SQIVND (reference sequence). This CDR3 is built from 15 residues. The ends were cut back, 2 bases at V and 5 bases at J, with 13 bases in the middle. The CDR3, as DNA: TGTGCCAGTAGTATAACGGGGGCGATTAACAATGAGCAGTTCTTC. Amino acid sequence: CASSITGAINNEQFF.

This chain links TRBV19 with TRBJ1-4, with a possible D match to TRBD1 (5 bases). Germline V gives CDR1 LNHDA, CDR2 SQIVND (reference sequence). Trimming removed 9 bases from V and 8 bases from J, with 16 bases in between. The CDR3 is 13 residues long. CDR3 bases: TGTGCCAGCCGGGACCCGCCTCGGGAAAAACTGTTTTTT. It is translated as CASRDPPREKLFF.

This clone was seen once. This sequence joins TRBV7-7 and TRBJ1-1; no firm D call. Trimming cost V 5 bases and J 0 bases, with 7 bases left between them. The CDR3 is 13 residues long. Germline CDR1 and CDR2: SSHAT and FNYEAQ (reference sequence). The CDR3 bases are TGTGCCAGCAGCCGTCAGATGAACACTGAAGCTTTCTTT. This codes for CASSRQMNTEAFF.

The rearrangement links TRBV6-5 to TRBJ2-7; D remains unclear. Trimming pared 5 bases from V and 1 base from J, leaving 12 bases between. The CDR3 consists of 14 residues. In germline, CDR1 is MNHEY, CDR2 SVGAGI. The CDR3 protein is CASSRTVGSYEQYF. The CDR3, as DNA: TGTGCCAGCAGTAGAACAGTTGGGTCCTACGAGCAGTACTTC.